These 30 T cell receptor beta chains were sequenced from one sample in a study of CD8 T cells in ankylosing spondylitis. Study findings and constraints: A TCR beta motif made of fewer than 10 highly homologous variants seemed typical of ankylosing spondylitis blood.

TCRdb redid the calling of the 5' RACE reads with MiXCR, one entry per CDR3 protein. The repertoire holds around 770,000 distinct CDR3 sequences, with 10% to 15% as singletons. These receptors have no identified antigens. Sequencing was done on a sample of blood, either unsorted or a sorted T cell fraction (not recorded which). The source of these receptors is a male donor with ankylosing spondylitis.

This clonotype was detected ten times or more. This chain joins TRBV4-2 and TRBJ1-4, with D hard to call. The CDR3 is 15 amino acids. V shed 4 bases and J shed 4 bases, with 13 bases lying between them. Germline lookup yields CDR1 LGHNA and CDR2 YNFKEQ. The CDR3 coding sequence is TGTGCCAGCAGCCGGACCGGGCCCAATAATGAAAAACTGTTTTTT. The encoded protein is CASSRTGPNNEKLFF.

The chain uses TRBV2 and TRBJ2-5; D perhaps matches TRBD2 (6 bases). The CDR3 is made up of 16 amino acids. Per germline, CDR1 SNHLY and CDR2 FYNNEI. Trimming removed 5 bases from V and 5 bases from J, with 21 bases in between. The CDR3 is CASSRDLAFVSETQYF. In DNA form, the CDR3 reads TGTGCCAGCAGTCGAGACCTAGCGTTTGTGAGTGAGACCCAGTACTTC. The variable domain in full, completed from reference TRBV2 and TRBJ2-5, reads EPEVTQTPSHQVTQMGQEVILRCVPISNHLYFYWYRQILGQKVEFLVSFYNNEISEKSEIFDDQFSVERPDGSNFTLKIRSTKLEDSAMYFCASSRDLAFVSETQYFGPGTRLLVL.

The chain links TRBV12-3 or TRBV12-4 to TRBJ2-7; maybe TRBD2 (5 bases). V dropped 6 bases and J dropped 3 bases, with 12 bases sitting between them. The CDR3 is 13 amino acids. This CDR3 is CASSPGRVYEQYF. The CDR3 coding sequence is TGTGCCAGCAGCCCCGGGCGGGTCTACGAGCAGTACTTC.

To note about this clonotype: This clone may be a read error of a much larger clone one base away. The CDR3 region has the DNA TGTGCCAGCAGTCGGGACAGGGCGGATGGTTCATCCCTCCACTTT. Translation: CASSRDRADGSSLHF. The chain joins TRBV12-3 or TRBV12-4 to TRBJ1-6, with TRBD1 matching 9 bases. This CDR3 spans 15 amino acids.

This clonotype was detected only a few times. The rearrangement uses TRBV7-2 and TRBJ1-6; 8 bases are shared with TRBD1. Losses at the gene ends were 5 bases for V and 8 bases for J; bases not matched to a gene: 8. From germline, CDR1 is SGHTA and CDR2 FQGNSA. The CDR3 extends over 15 amino acids. The CDR3 reads CASSRKTGEYSPLHF. DNA of the CDR3: TGTGCCAGCAGCCGCAAGACAGGGGAATATTCACCCCTCCACTTT.

This clonotype was detected a few times. CDR3 nucleotides: TGCAGTGCCAAGGGGGGGGGCGGCTATGGCTACACCTTC. It codes for CSAKGGGGYGYTF. This chain connects TRBV20-1 to TRBJ1-2, with D possibly being TRBD1 (6 bases). Trimming left V 6 bases short and J 4 bases short, with 15 bases between. The CDR3 extends over 13 amino acids. The germline V gene encodes CDR1 DFQATT and CDR2 SNEGSKA (reference sequence).

The chain links TRBV19 to TRBJ2-6; D is possibly TRBD2 (6 bases). Germline V gene sequence: CDR1 LNHDA, CDR2 SQIVND (reference sequence). The CDR3 length is 19 residues. Trimming removed 5 bases at V and 0 bases at J, with 20 bases between. The CDR3 nucleotides read TGTGCCAGTAGTTCTCAATCTCCGGGACTTTTCTCTGGGGCCAACGTCCTGACTTTC. It specifies CASSSQSPGLFSGANVLTF.

This clonotype has ten or more counts. The V and J genes are TRBV12-3 or TRBV12-4 and TRBJ1-1; 8 positions match TRBD1. This CDR3 has 14 amino acids. V shed 5 bases, J shed 5 bases, and the junction held 7 bases outside the gene matches. The CDR3 region has the DNA TGTGCCAGCAGTAGCAGGACAGGGAAGACTGAAGCTTTCTTT. Translating it yields CASSSRTGKTEAFF.

A note on this clonotype: It is unclear where the CDR3 begins or ends on the DNA, so no DNA is shown, and the CDR3 is as TCRdb lists it. The chain recombines TRBV30 with TRBJ1-1; the D call TRBD1 from the table was never checked on the DNA. A total of 16 residues make up the CDR3, ends included. The germline CDR1 and CDR2 sequences are GTSNPN and SVGIG (reference sequence). CDR3 region: CAWIRFGAYLNTEAYF.

This chain joins TRBV11-2 and TRBJ2-4; 7 bases match TRBD2. Germline V gene sequence: CDR1 SGHAT, CDR2 FQNNGV. The CDR3 length is 14 residues. The junction had 3 bases not matched to a gene; V was cut back by 4 bases and J by 3 bases. The CDR3, as DNA: TGTGCCAGCAGCTCTACGGGGGGCAAAAACATTCAGTACTTC. Protein sequence: CASSSTGGKNIQYF.

The chain links TRBV14 to TRBJ2-6; tentatively, D is TRBD2 (5 bases). This CDR3 region has 19 residues. V gave up 1 base and J gave up 0 bases, with 16 bases separating them. Germline V gene sequence: CDR1 SGHDN, CDR2 FVKESK. This CDR3 reads CASSQVWNGGFSGANVLTF. The CDR3 DNA reads TGTGCCAGCAGCCAAGTTTGGAACGGAGGATTCTCTGGGGCCAACGTCCTGACTTTC.

V and J are TRBV5-1 and TRBJ2-5; D is ambiguous. The CDR3 has 14 amino acids. V shed 6 bases and J shed 5 bases, with 17 bases lying between them. CDR1 is SGHRS and CDR2 is YFSETQ in the germline V gene. The CDR3 DNA reads as TGCGCCAGCACCTCGACGGCGCGAAGGGAGACCCAGTACTTC. This sequence encodes CASTSTARRETQYF.

This clonotype was seen many times. The CDR3 bases are TGCGCCAGCAGCTACACCGGGACTAGCGGGGGTAATGAGCAGTTCTTC. This sequence encodes CASSYTGTSGGNEQFF. The chain couples TRBV5-1 to TRBJ2-1; 14 bases line up with TRBD2. The ends lost 3 bases at V and 7 bases at J; junction bases unmatched: 6. The CDR3 totals 16 residues. Germline V gives CDR1 SGHRS, CDR2 YFSETQ.

The chain joins TRBV20-1 to TRBJ2-7; 7 bases agree with TRBD2. The CDR3 is made up of 14 amino acids. J was trimmed by 4 bases and V by 5 bases; bases with no gene match: 11. CDR1 and CDR2 from the germline V gene are DFQATT and SNEGSKA (reference sequence). Written as DNA, the CDR3 is TGCAGTGCTGCGCGGACTAGAAACTCTTACGAGCAGTACTTC. It specifies CSAARTRNSYEQYF.

This clonotype has a handful of counts. The V call is TRBV7-2, the J call TRBJ1-1, with unresolved D. The CDR3 contains 15 residues. Trimming stripped 6 bases from V and 4 bases from J, with 18 bases between. CDR1 and CDR2 from the germline V gene are SGHTA and FQGNSA. CDR3: CASRRTLQAVTEAFF. CDR3 bases: TGTGCCAGCAGGCGGACCCTCCAGGCGGTCACTGAAGCTTTCTTT.

This chain connects TRBV7-2 to TRBJ2-1, with a possible D match to TRBD2 (6 bases). V was shortened by 5 bases and J by 10 bases, with 21 bases between the two germline ends. CDR1 is SGHTA, CDR2 FQGNSA, per germline. This CDR3 has 15 amino acids. The CDR3 DNA sequence: TGTGCCAGCAGCCTGCAGGACTACGTTCGGGGGGAGCAGTTCTTC. Residues: CASSLQDYVRGEQFF.

This clonotype was seen more than once but under ten times. The J gene is TRBJ2-7, the V gene TRBV29-1; D remains unclear. This CDR3 comprises 12 residues. The germline gives CDR1 SQVTM, CDR2 ANQGSEA. With 4 bases removed from V and 2 bases from J, the gap between germline ends came to 9 bases. DNA of the CDR3: TGCAGCGTTGGTTTAGGGACCTACGAGCAGTACTTC. Translating it yields CSVGLGTYEQYF.

This chain joins TRBV5-1 and TRBJ2-1; perhaps TRBD2 as D (5 bases). The V and J ends lost 2 bases and 6 bases respectively, with 9 bases between them. Germline CDR1 is SGHRS and CDR2 is YFSETQ. CDR3 size: 13 residues. This chain's CDR3 is CASSFWGANEQFF. CDR3 sequence (DNA): TGCGCCAGCAGCTTTTGGGGAGCCAATGAGCAGTTCTTC.

CDR3 loop: CASSLSDGNYGYTF. For the CDR3, the DNA is TGTGCCAGCTCCTTATCGGACGGCAACTATGGCTACACCTTC. The chain employs TRBV18 and TRBJ1-2; unclear D gene. The CDR3 has 14 amino acids. Trimming stripped 6 bases from V and 2 bases from J, with 13 bases between. The germline V gene has CDR1 KGHSH and CDR2 LQKENI.

The V gene is TRBV7-9, the J gene TRBJ2-3; 7 positions match TRBD1. The CDR3 has 14 residues. Germline trimming cut 0 bases from V and 6 bases from J; bases unmatched to any gene: 3. The germline CDR1 and CDR2 sequences are SEHNR and FQNEAQ (reference sequence). DNA of the CDR3: TGTGCCAGCAGCTTAGCAGGGGGCAAGGATACGCAGTATTTT. The encoded protein is CASSLAGGKDTQYF.

There are a few counts of this clonotype. This chain uses TRBV20-1 with TRBJ2-5, with D tentatively TRBD1 or TRBD2 (5 bases each). Between the trimmed V and J ends, which lost 5 bases and 5 bases, there was a span of 15 bases. This CDR3 contains 13 residues. Germline V CDR1 and CDR2: DFQATT, SNEGSKA (reference sequence). The CDR3 sequence: CSAWDKGRETQYF. CDR3 nucleotides: TGCAGTGCTTGGGATAAGGGACGGGAGACCCAGTACTTC.

This clonotype was counted a few times. The CDR3 reads CASSLEQTGADGYTF. For the CDR3, the DNA is TGTGCCAGCAGCTTAGAACAGACCGGAGCCGACGGCTACACCTTC. The chain has TRBV7-6 and TRBJ1-2; no clear D gene. The CDR3 is made up of 15 amino acids. Germline V gives CDR1 SGHVS, CDR2 FNYEAQ. Trimming took 1 base from V and 8 from J, leaving 17 bases between them.

This clonotype was seen a handful of times. The chain links TRBV5-1 to TRBJ2-6; no reliable D call. CDR1 is SGHRS and CDR2 is YFSETQ in the germline V gene. The CDR3 spans 19 residues. Between the trimmed V and J ends, which lost 2 bases and 0 bases, there was a span of 18 bases. CDR3 loop: CASSLSLHHTPSGANVLTF. The CDR3 DNA reads as TGCGCCAGCAGCTTAAGTTTACACCATACCCCCTCTGGGGCCAACGTCCTGACTTTC.

This chain uses TRBV30 with TRBJ2-5, with D unresolved. The CDR3 is made up of 12 amino acids. CDR1 is GTSNPN, CDR2 SVGIG, per germline (reference sequence). V was clipped by 2 bases and J by 1 base, with 5 bases between them. The CDR3, as DNA: TGTGCCTGGAGTTCGTTCCAAGAGACCCAGTACTTC. It codes for CAWSSFQETQYF.

The CDR3 nucleotides read TGCGCCAGCAGCCAAGCGAGTAGACGGCCCTACGAGCAGTACTTC. It yields the protein CASSQASRRPYEQYF. The V and J genes are TRBV4-1 and TRBJ2-7; D gene unclear. The germline gives CDR1 MGHRA, CDR2 YSYEKL. Deletions cut 1 base from V and 2 bases from J, with 12 bases between. CDR3 length equals 15 residues.

In its sample, this clonotype was seen a few times. V and J are TRBV20-1 and TRBJ2-5; 7 bases are shared with TRBD2. The V gene end was trimmed by 5 bases and the J gene end by 3 bases; junction bases not matched to a gene: 3. The CDR3 contains 12 residues. In germline, CDR1 is DFQATT, CDR2 SNEGSKA (reference sequence). CDR3 region: CSAGGREETQYF. The CDR3 nucleotides are TGCAGTGCTGGGGGGAGGGAAGAGACCCAGTACTTC.

This clonotype appeared a few times. The V and J genes are TRBV5-1 and TRBJ1-5; D unclear. Germline CDR1 and CDR2: SGHRS and YFSETQ. The CDR3 covers 19 residues. The V gene lost 1 base and the J gene lost 0 bases, with 20 bases spanning the gap. CDR3 coding DNA: TGCGCCAGCAGCTTGAGTCGTCCCCGGACTAACTATAGCAATCAGCCCCAGCATTTT. Its translation is CASSLSRPRTNYSNQPQHF.

This clonotype was found a few times. The chain couples TRBV27 to TRBJ2-2, with unresolved D. Trimming removed 7 bases from V and 2 bases from J, with 14 bases in between. CDR1 MNHEY and CDR2 SMNVEV come from the germline V gene (reference sequence). This CDR3 is built from 15 residues. The CDR3 loop is CASTLDPVNTGELFF. DNA for the CDR3: TGTGCCAGCACCCTTGATCCCGTAAACACCGGGGAGCTGTTTTTT.

This clonotype was observed a few times. The V call is TRBV4-2, the J call TRBJ2-5; 8 bases are shared with TRBD2. The CDR3 runs to 15 residues. V shed 4 bases and J 1 base; nucleotides not matched to a gene: 5. CDR1 is LGHNA and CDR2 is YNFKEQ in the germline V gene. CDR3 coding DNA: TGTGCCAGCAGCCGAGAGCGGGGGCCCCAAGAGACCCAGTACTTC. Encoded protein: CASSRERGPQETQYF.

CDR3 residues: CASNRWTFLTSPLNQPQHF. The CDR3, as DNA: TGTGCCAGCAATCGATGGACCTTCCTAACCTCTCCACTCAATCAGCCCCAGCATTTT. The genes are TRBV6-1 and TRBJ1-5; D uncertain. This CDR3 region has 19 residues. The V end lost 7 bases, the J end lost 3 bases, and 28 bases lay between the germline ends. The germline V gene has CDR1 MNHNS and CDR2 SASEGT.